This entry lists 5 T cell receptor beta chains sequenced from one sample in a study of cytomegalovirus exposure and HLA in healthy donors. PCR used 60 Vbeta primers and 13 Jbeta primers. Profiling relied on immunoSEQ multiplex PCR, and the TCRdb table lists in-frame clones only, not all of them. The sample yields around 87,000 clones, over 70% seen once. The sequenced sample consisted of PBMCs. Every receptor here comes from a man between 35 and 55 years old in good health and CMV-seronegative.

The chain links TRBV6-9 to TRBJ2-1; D gene ambiguous. The germline V and J ends were trimmed by 3 bases and 8 bases, with 20 bases remaining between them. The CDR3 covers 16 residues. The germline CDR1 and CDR2 sequences are MNHGY and SVAAGI. The CDR3: CASSYRWPNTEHEQFF. DNA of the CDR3: TGTGCCAGCAGTTACAGGTGGCCAAACACCGAACATGAGCAGTTCTTC.

The chain links TRBV4-3 to TRBJ2-2; 14 nucleotides align to TRBD2. Looked up from germline, CDR1 is LGHNA and CDR2 is YSLEER. The CDR3 has 18 amino acids. V trimming: 1 base; J trimming: 4 bases; junction bases outside the gene matches: 5. CDR3 sequence: CASSQVPTSGGVTGELFF. In DNA, the CDR3 is TGCGCCAGCAGCCAAGTTCCGACTAGCGGGGGGGTCACCGGGGAGCTGTTTTTT.

This sequence joins TRBV6-1 and TRBJ2-5; 11 bases fit TRBD1. The V gene end was trimmed by 9 bases and the J gene end by 4 bases; junction bases not matched to a gene: 7. Germline-derived CDR1 and CDR2 are MNHNS and SASEGT. The CDR3 runs to 14 residues. In DNA, the CDR3 is TGTGCCAGAAGGGACAGGGGGAGGTCAGAGACCCAGTACTTC. Translating it yields CARRDRGRSETQYF.

The chain combines TRBV7-9 with TRBJ2-2, with D maybe TRBD2 (6 bases). With 6 bases removed from V and 4 bases from J, the gap between germline ends came to 27 bases. There are 19 residues in the CDR3. The germline CDR1 and CDR2 sequences are SEHNR and FQNEAQ (reference sequence). The CDR3 region has the DNA TGTGCCAGCAGGGCCCGAACGACTAGGCCTGAAATGAGCACCGGGGAGCTGTTTTTT. Its translation: CASRARTTRPEMSTGELFF.

Only a few counts were recorded for this clone. The chain combines TRBV6-5 with TRBJ1-5; D possibly corresponds to TRBD1 (5 bases). Germline values: CDR1 MNHEY, CDR2 SVGAGI. The CDR3 totals 13 residues. V lost 5 bases and J 7 bases, leaving 12 bases between the germline ends. In DNA form, the CDR3 reads TGTGCCAGCAGTCTCGGGGGGGACCAGCCCCAGCATTTT. Translation: CASSLGGDQPQHF.